This passage covers 31 T cell receptor beta chains from one sample sequenced in a study of cytomegalovirus exposure and HLA in healthy donors. Use of 60 Vbeta and 13 Jbeta primers characterized the PCR. Generated by immunoSEQ multiplex PCR, the TCRdb table keeps only in-frame clones and is missing some. Here the sample spans 93,000 or so clones, 84% being singletons. Material: PBMCs. The receptor set was obtained from a young woman in good health and CMV-seropositive.

This chain links TRBV29-1 with TRBJ2-5, with 9 bases aligning to TRBD2. J was trimmed by 5 bases and V by 6 bases; bases with no gene match: 4. CDR3 size: 12 residues. Germline assignment: CDR1 SQVTM and CDR2 ANQGSEA. In nucleotides, the CDR3 is TGCAGCGTGCGGGGGGGCTGGGAGACCCAGTACTTC. Protein product: CSVRGGWETQYF.

This clone was seen a single time. The chain carries TRBV27 and TRBJ1-2; a possible D gene is TRBD1 (6 bases). Germline V gives CDR1 MNHEY, CDR2 SMNVEV (reference sequence). The CDR3 totals 13 residues. Trimming pared 5 bases from V and 4 bases from J, leaving 11 bases between. CDR3: CASSTGMGYGYTF. As DNA, the CDR3 is TGTGCCAGCAGTACAGGGATGGGCTATGGCTACACCTTC.

The CDR3 DNA is TGTGCCAGCAGTCCGCTAGCGGGAGGCCCGGGGGAGCAGTACTTC. Encoded protein: CASSPLAGGPGEQYF. The rearrangement uses TRBV27 and TRBJ2-7; 11 bases line up with TRBD2. The length of the CDR3 is 15 residues. The V gene's germline CDR1 is MNHEY and CDR2 SMNVEV (reference sequence). Germline trimming cut 5 bases from V and 7 bases from J; bases unmatched to any gene: 10.

The chain carries TRBV7-2 and TRBJ2-5, with TRBD1 as a possible D gene (5 bases). The CDR3 covers 15 residues. Germline CDR1 SGHTA, CDR2 FQGNSA. V lost 6 bases and J 2 bases, leaving 16 bases between the germline ends. The CDR3 reads CASRIGATDQETQYF. The CDR3 DNA follows: TGTGCCAGCAGAATAGGGGCGACAGATCAAGAGACCCAGTACTTC.

This clone came up once. This chain links TRBV29-1 with TRBJ2-5; 7 nucleotides line up with TRBD1. This CDR3 has 14 amino acids. V lost 5 bases, J lost 0 bases, and 6 bases stayed unmatched. The V gene's germline CDR1 is SQVTM and CDR2 ANQGSEA. CDR3 residues: CSVKPGQNQETQYF. Written as DNA, the CDR3 is TGCAGCGTTAAACCGGGACAGAACCAAGAGACCCAGTACTTC.

CDR3 amino acids: CASSSAKQGTYTF. In DNA, the CDR3 is TGTGCCAGCAGCTCGGCTAAACAGGGGACCTACACCTTC. The rearrangement links TRBV5-4 to TRBJ1-2; 7 nucleotides line up with TRBD1. The V gene end was trimmed by 3 bases and the J gene end by 10 bases; junction bases not matched to a gene: 9. CDR3 length: 13 residues. Germline CDR1 is SGHNT and CDR2 is YYREEE (reference sequence).

The chain is built from TRBV5-1 and TRBJ2-3; D gene unclear. CDR3 length: 14 amino acids. V shed 4 bases and J shed 6 bases, with 15 bases lying between them. From germline, CDR1 is SGHRS and CDR2 YFSETQ. The CDR3 loop is CASSTQWRPDTQYF. The CDR3 DNA sequence: TGCGCCAGCAGCACCCAATGGCGGCCCGATACGCAGTATTTT.

The V call is TRBV2, the J call TRBJ1-2; 7 positions match TRBD1. V lost 5 bases to trimming and J lost 5 bases; unmatched junction nucleotides: 2. Germline CDR1 and CDR2: SNHLY and FYNNEI. The CDR3 has 12 amino acids. Written as DNA, the CDR3 is TGTGCCAGCAGTTCACAGGGGTATGGCTACACCTTC. This codes for CASSSQGYGYTF.

This clone appeared a few times. The chain combines TRBV2 with TRBJ1-3; D is undetermined. With 5 bases removed from V and 0 bases from J, the gap between germline ends came to 8 bases. The CDR3 contains 14 residues. Germline-derived CDR1 and CDR2 are SNHLY and FYNNEI. In DNA form, the CDR3 reads TGTGCCAGCAGTCGGGGTACCTCTGGAAACACCATATATTTT. Amino acid sequence: CASSRGTSGNTIYF.

The gene calls are TRBV4-1 and TRBJ1-4; 7 bases match TRBD1. This CDR3 is built from 16 residues. Losses at the gene ends were 4 bases for V and 0 bases for J; bases not matched to a gene: 5. Germline CDR1 and CDR2: MGHRA and YSYEKL. The CDR3 coding sequence is TGCGCCAGCAGCCCTCCTCAGGGGGCAACTAATGAAAAACTGTTTTTT. Protein product: CASSPPQGATNEKLFF.

The gene calls are TRBV9 and TRBJ2-7; the match to TRBD2 covers 7 bases. The germline V gene encodes CDR1 SGDLS and CDR2 YYNGEE. This CDR3 has 14 amino acids. The V and J ends lost 6 bases and 0 bases, in that order; junction bases with no gene match: 6. CDR3 DNA: TGTGCCAGCACCCCGGGCGGGAGCTCCTACGAGCAGTACTTC. Its protein is CASTPGGSSYEQYF.

This chain uses TRBV18 with TRBJ1-1; 11 bases fit TRBD1. Trimming removed 3 bases from V and 3 bases from J; junction bases left unmatched: 3. Germline CDR1 is KGHSH and CDR2 is LQKENI. The CDR3 has 15 amino acids. For the CDR3, the DNA is TGTGCCAGCTCACCGGACAGGGGGCGTGACACTGAAGCTTTCTTT. It specifies CASSPDRGRDTEAFF.

The chain joins TRBV5-4 to TRBJ2-3; 13 bases line up with TRBD2. J lost 8 bases, V lost 4 bases, and 7 bases had no gene match. CDR3 length: 15 amino acids. Germline values: CDR1 SGHNT, CDR2 YYREEE (reference sequence). CDR3 DNA sequence: TGTGCCAGCAGCGTGGGACTAGCGGGGATCGCTACGCAGTATTTT. Translating it yields CASSVGLAGIATQYF.

The CDR3 DNA reads TGTGCCACCAGCCCGGAACTAGCTAGCACAGATACGCAGTATTTT. Its translation: CATSPELASTDTQYF. The V call is TRBV15, the J call TRBJ2-3, with D tentatively TRBD2 (6 bases). Germline V gene lookup returns CDR1 LNHNV and CDR2 YYDKDF (reference sequence). Trimming stripped 5 bases from V and 0 bases from J, with 12 bases between. The CDR3 spans 15 residues.

V gene TRBV14 combines with J gene TRBJ1-2; possibly TRBD1 for D (5 bases). V was pared by 1 base and J by 6 bases, with 9 bases between. CDR3 length equals 13 residues. Germline CDR1 reads SGHDN; CDR2 reads FVKESK. The CDR3 region is CASSQGRVHGYTF. The DNA for the CDR3 is TGTGCCAGCAGCCAAGGCAGGGTCCATGGCTACACCTTC. The variable domain in full, completed from reference TRBV14 and TRBJ1-2, reads EAGVTQFPSHSVIEKGQTVTLRCDPISGHDNLYWYRRVMGKEIKFLLHFVKESKQDESGMPNNRFLAERTGGTYSTLKVQPAELEDSGVYFCASSQGRVHGYTFGSGTRLTVV.

V and J are TRBV9 and TRBJ1-6; 10 nucleotides align to TRBD1. Germline V gene lookup returns CDR1 SGDLS and CDR2 YYNGEE. J lost 8 bases, V lost 1 base, and 3 bases had no gene match. This CDR3 has 15 residues. The CDR3 here is CASSVSGTGDSPLHF. CDR3 bases: TGTGCCAGCAGCGTATCCGGGACAGGGGATTCACCCCTCCACTTT. Filled out from reference TRBV9 and TRBJ1-6, the complete variable domain reads DSGVTQTPKHLITATGQRVTLRCSPRSGDLSVYWYQQSLDQGLQFLIQYYNGEERAKGNILERFSAQQFPDLHSELNLSSLELGDSALYFCASSVSGTGDSPLHFGNGTRLTVT.

This chain joins TRBV4-1 and TRBJ2-1; possibly TRBD2 for D (5 bases). CDR1 MGHRA and CDR2 YSYEKL come from the germline V gene. The CDR3 totals 13 residues. Trimming cost V 1 base and J 15 bases, with 16 bases left between them. The DNA for the CDR3 is TGCGCCAGCAGCCAAGCCCAAGGACTGACACTGTTCTTC. Translation gives CASSQAQGLTLFF.

The chain couples TRBV28 to TRBJ1-5; 10 bases line up with TRBD1. Germline values: CDR1 MDHEN, CDR2 SYDVKM. CDR3 size: 14 residues. V gave up 8 bases and J gave up 6 bases; unmatched junction bases: 7. The CDR3 reads CASGTGTGVQPQHF. DNA for the CDR3: TGTGCCAGCGGCACCGGGACAGGGGTTCAGCCCCAGCATTTT. Using reference TRBV28 and TRBJ1-5 for the parts outside the CDR3, the full variable domain is DVKVTQSSRYLVKRTGEKVFLECVQDMDHENMFWYRQDPGLGLRLIYFSYDVKMKEKGDIPEGYSVSREKKERFSLILESASTNQTSMYLCASGTGTGVQPQHFGDGTRLSIL.

The chain combines TRBV9 with TRBJ2-2, with 8 bases fitting TRBD1. The V gene end was trimmed by 2 bases and the J gene end by 4 bases; junction bases not matched to a gene: 10. Per the germline V gene, CDR1 is SGDLS and CDR2 is YYNGEE. This CDR3 is 17 amino acids long. The CDR3 bases are TGTGCCAGCAGCGTTGCCCGGACAGGGTCGATCACCGGGGAGCTGTTTTTT. It is translated as CASSVARTGSITGELFF.

J is TRBJ2-3 and V is TRBV6-1; the match to TRBD1 covers 7 bases. After removal of 7 bases from V and 3 bases from J, the junction contained 7 bases not matched to a gene. CDR1 is MNHNS, CDR2 SASEGT, per germline. This CDR3 region has 14 residues. In DNA form, the CDR3 reads TGTGCCAGCAAGGATGACAGGGAAACAGATACGCAGTATTTT. As protein: CASKDDRETDTQYF.

The chain combines TRBV19 with TRBJ1-5; a weak D match, TRBD1 (5 bases). V shed 1 base and J shed 7 bases, with 14 bases lying between them. The germline gives CDR1 LNHDA, CDR2 SQIVND (reference sequence). The CDR3 runs 15 residues. Here the CDR3 reads CASSIGSRAGQPQHF. The CDR3 nucleotides read TGTGCCAGTAGTATAGGAAGCAGGGCAGGGCAGCCCCAGCATTTT.

This chain uses TRBV7-3 with TRBJ2-3, with TRBD1 matching 7 bases. This CDR3 comprises 16 residues. Germline V gene sequence: CDR1 SGHTA, CDR2 FQGTGA. V lost 5 bases, J lost 0 bases, and 8 bases stayed unmatched. The CDR3 loop is CASSVSRDRSTDTQYF. The CDR3 nucleotides read TGTGCCAGCAGCGTGTCCCGGGACAGAAGCACAGATACGCAGTATTTT.

This rearrangement joins TRBV5-6 to TRBJ2-7; 10 positions match TRBD2. The CDR3 loop spans 16 amino acids. Germline-derived CDR1 and CDR2 are SGHDT and YYEEEE. The trim removed 2 bases at V and 4 bases at J, leaving 9 bases unmatched. Written as DNA, the CDR3 is TGTGCCAGCAGCTTTATCCGACTAGCGGGTCCTTACGAGCAGTACTTC. It codes for CASSFIRLAGPYEQYF.

The chain links TRBV28 to TRBJ1-1; 7 nucleotides agree with TRBD1. Germline V gene data show CDR1 as MDHEN and CDR2 as SYDVKM. The CDR3 is 15 amino acids. J gave up 3 bases and V 5 bases, and 9 bases lay outside the gene matches. The CDR3 reads CASSVDRSRYTEAFF. Written as DNA, the CDR3 is TGTGCCAGCAGTGTGGACAGGAGCCGTTACACTGAAGCTTTCTTT.

The chain joins TRBV5-1 to TRBJ1-1, with TRBD1 matching over 7 bases. V was clipped by 2 bases and J by 4 bases; unmatched bases: 5. The CDR3 spans 14 residues. CDR1 and CDR2 (germline): SGHRS, YFSETQ. The CDR3 nucleotides are TGCGCCAGCAGCTTCCAGACAGGGAGCACTGAAGCTTTCTTT. Amino acid sequence: CASSFQTGSTEAFF.

V and J are TRBV6-6 and TRBJ1-5; the match to TRBD1 covers 8 bases. V was pared by 7 bases and J by 3 bases, with 11 bases of the junction left unmatched. CDR1 is MNHNY, CDR2 SVGAGI, per germline (reference sequence). The length of the CDR3 is 16 residues. CDR3 in amino acids: CASTKAPDRANQPQHF. As DNA, the CDR3 is TGTGCCAGCACCAAGGCCCCGGACAGGGCCAATCAGCCCCAGCATTTT.

The chain couples TRBV11-1 to TRBJ1-5, with D uncertain. The CDR3 spans 11 residues. The V end lost 6 bases, the J end lost 4 bases, and 4 bases lay between the germline ends. Germline values: CDR1 SGHAT, CDR2 FQDESV (reference sequence). The CDR3 loop reads CASRSNQPQHF. Here the CDR3 DNA reads TGTGCCAGCAGATCAAATCAGCCCCAGCATTTT.

This sequence joins TRBV15 and TRBJ1-1, with D uncertain. Between the trimmed V and J ends, which lost 0 bases and 6 bases, there was a span of 8 bases. CDR1 LNHNV and CDR2 YYDKDF come from the germline V gene (reference sequence). This CDR3 spans 13 amino acids. The CDR3 coding sequence is TGTGCCACCAGCAGAGACACGGGTGCTGAAGCTTTCTTT. Its translation: CATSRDTGAEAFF.

In this sample, this clone turned up a few times. The rearrangement joins TRBV6-5 to TRBJ2-7; possibly TRBD1 for D (5 bases). Germline CDR1 MNHEY, CDR2 SVGAGI. The V end was cut by 5 bases, the J end by 6 bases, with 20 bases between. The CDR3 consists of 15 residues. CDR3 in amino acids: CASSPGWGLRFEQYF. The DNA of the CDR3 is TGTGCCAGCAGTCCCGGGTGGGGCTTACGTTTCGAGCAGTACTTC.

V gene TRBV25-1 combines with J gene TRBJ1-2; 7 nucleotides agree with TRBD1. This CDR3 comprises 13 residues. V lost 6 bases to trimming and J lost 6 bases; unmatched junction nucleotides: 7. CDR1 is MGHDK and CDR2 is SYGVNS in the germline V gene. CDR3 sequence reads: CASRTTGDDGYTF. DNA of the CDR3: TGTGCCAGCAGGACCACAGGGGACGATGGCTACACCTTC.

V and J are TRBV27 and TRBJ2-7, with 11 bases lining up with TRBD2. V dropped 5 bases and J dropped 2; count of bases not matched to a gene: 5. Germline V CDR1 and CDR2: MNHEY, SMNVEV (reference sequence). The CDR3 loop spans 15 amino acids. The CDR3 DNA reads as TGTGCCAGCAGTCCAGGACTAGCGGGCACCTACGAGCAGTACTTC. Translation: CASSPGLAGTYEQYF.